This T cell receptor (beta chain) was identified during a study of cytomegalovirus exposure and HLA in healthy donors. Study findings and constraints: Being productive about 87% or about 30% of the time was typical of most TCR beta V segments in an earlier analysis. TCR beta chain V- and J-gene trimming was linked, in a later analysis, to a missense variant in DCLRE1C. Many donors shared some public TCRs, even though most TCR sequences were rare.

In the case of this clone: The antigen remains undetermined.

The PCR was carried out with 60 Vbeta primers and 13 Jbeta primers. Sequencing was performed with immunoSEQ multiplex PCR; in TCRdb, only in-frame clones are kept and a portion is missing. The sample holds fewer than 200,000 clones, about 90% seen once. This clonotype was sampled from a girl under two years old in good health and CMV-seronegative. The sample was PBMCs.

CDR3 in amino acids: CASSLGGRGSEQYF. The DNA for the CDR3 is TGTGCCAGCAGCTTAGGTGGCAGGGGGTCCGAGCAGTACTTC. J is TRBJ2-7 and V is TRBV7-6; 7 bases match TRBD1. J lost 6 bases, V lost 1 base, and 6 bases had no gene match. The germline V gene has CDR1 SGHVS and CDR2 FNYEAQ. This CDR3 comprises 14 residues.